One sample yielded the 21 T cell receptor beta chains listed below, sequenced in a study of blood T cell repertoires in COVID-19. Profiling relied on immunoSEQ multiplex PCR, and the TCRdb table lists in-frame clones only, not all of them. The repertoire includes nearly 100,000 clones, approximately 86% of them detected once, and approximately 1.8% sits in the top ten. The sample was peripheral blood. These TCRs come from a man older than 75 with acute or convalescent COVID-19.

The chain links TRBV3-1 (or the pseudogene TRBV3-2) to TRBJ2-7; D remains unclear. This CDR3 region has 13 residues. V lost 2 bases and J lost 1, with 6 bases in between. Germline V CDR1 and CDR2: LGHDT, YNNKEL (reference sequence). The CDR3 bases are TGTGCCAGCAGCCAACTATCTTCCTACGAGCAGTACTTC. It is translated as CASSQLSSYEQYF.

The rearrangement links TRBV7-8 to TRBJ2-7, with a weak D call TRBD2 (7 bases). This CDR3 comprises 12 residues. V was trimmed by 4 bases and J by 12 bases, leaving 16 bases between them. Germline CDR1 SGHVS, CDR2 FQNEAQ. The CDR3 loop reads CASSSPGGPLYF. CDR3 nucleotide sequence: TGTGCCAGCAGCTCCCCCGGGGGGCCCCTGTACTTC.

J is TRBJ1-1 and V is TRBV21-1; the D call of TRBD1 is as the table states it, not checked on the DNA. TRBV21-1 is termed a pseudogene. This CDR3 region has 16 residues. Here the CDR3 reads CASSLNPRTGDTEAFF. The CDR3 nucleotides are TGTGCCAGCAGCCTCAACCCTAGGACAGGGGACACTGAAGCTTTCTTT.

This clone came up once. As DNA, the CDR3 is TGTGCCACCAAGGGGGATTCCTACGAGCAGTACTTC. Translating it yields CATKGDSYEQYF. The chain couples TRBV6-4 to TRBJ2-7; D may be TRBD1 (6 bases). Trimming pared 10 bases from V and 1 base from J, leaving 11 bases between. Germline values: CDR1 MRHNA, CDR2 SNTAGT. The CDR3 has 12 residues.

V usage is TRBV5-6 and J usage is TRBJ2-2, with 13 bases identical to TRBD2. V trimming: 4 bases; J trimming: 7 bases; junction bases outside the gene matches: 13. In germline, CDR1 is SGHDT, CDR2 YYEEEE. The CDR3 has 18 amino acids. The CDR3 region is CASSRGLAGAAGGGELFF. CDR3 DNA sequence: TGTGCCAGCAGCCGCGGACTAGCGGGAGCGGCCGGTGGCGGGGAGCTGTTTTTT. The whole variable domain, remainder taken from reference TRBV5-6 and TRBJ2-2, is DAGVTQSPTHLIKTRGQQVTLRCSPKSGHDTVSWYQQALGQGPQFIFQYYEEEERQRGNFPDRFSGHQFPNYSSELNVNALLLGDSALYLCASSRGLAGAAGGGELFFGEGSRLTVL.

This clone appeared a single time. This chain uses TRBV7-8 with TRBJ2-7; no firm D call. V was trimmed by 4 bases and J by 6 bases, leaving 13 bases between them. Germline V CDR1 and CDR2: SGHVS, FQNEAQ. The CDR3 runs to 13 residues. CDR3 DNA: TGTGCCAGCAGCTCCGTTCAGGTGGGCGAGCAGTACTTC. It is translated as CASSSVQVGEQYF. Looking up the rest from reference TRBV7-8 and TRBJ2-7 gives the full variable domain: GAGVSQSPRYKVAKRGQDVALRCDPISGHVSLFWYQQALGQGPEFLTYFQNEAQLDKSGLPSDRFFAERPEGSVSTLKIQRTQQEDSAVYLCASSSVQVGEQYFGPGTRLTVT.

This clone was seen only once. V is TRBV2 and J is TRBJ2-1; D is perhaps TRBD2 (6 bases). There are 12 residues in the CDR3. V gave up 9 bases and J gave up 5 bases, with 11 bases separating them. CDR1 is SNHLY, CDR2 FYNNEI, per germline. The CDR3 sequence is CASGRTNNEQFF. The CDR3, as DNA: TGTGCCAGTGGGCGGACTAACAATGAGCAGTTCTTC.

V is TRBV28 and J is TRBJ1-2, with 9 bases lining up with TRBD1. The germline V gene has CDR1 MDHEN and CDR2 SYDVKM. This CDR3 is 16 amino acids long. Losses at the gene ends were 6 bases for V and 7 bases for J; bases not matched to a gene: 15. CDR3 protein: CASRLSGTGKSAGYTF. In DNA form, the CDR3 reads TGTGCCAGCAGGCTCTCCGGGACAGGGAAAAGTGCTGGCTACACCTTC.

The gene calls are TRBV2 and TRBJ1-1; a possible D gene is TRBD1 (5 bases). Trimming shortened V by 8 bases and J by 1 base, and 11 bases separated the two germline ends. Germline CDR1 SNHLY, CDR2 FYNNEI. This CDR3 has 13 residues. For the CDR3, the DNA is TGTGCCAGCCTCGGGGGGGGGAACACTGAAGCTTTCTTT. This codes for CASLGGGNTEAFF.

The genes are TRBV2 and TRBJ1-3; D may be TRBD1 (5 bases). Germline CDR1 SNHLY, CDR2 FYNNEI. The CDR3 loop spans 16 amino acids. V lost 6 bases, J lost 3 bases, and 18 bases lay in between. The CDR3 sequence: CASSPADTLLGNTIYF. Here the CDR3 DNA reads TGTGCCAGCAGCCCTGCGGACACTTTGCTTGGAAACACCATATATTTT.

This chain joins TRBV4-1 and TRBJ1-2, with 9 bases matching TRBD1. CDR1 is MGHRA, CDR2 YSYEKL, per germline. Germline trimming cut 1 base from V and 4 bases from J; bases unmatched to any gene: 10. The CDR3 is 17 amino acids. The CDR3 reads CASSQGPTGGGSYGYTF. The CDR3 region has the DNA TGCGCCAGCAGCCAAGGCCCCACAGGGGGCGGAAGCTATGGCTACACCTTC.

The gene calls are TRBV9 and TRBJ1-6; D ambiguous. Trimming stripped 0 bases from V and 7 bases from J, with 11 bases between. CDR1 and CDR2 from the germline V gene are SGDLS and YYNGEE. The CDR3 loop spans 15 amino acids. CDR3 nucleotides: TGTGCCAGCAGCGTAGACAGTATTCGCAATTCACCCCTCCACTTT. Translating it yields CASSVDSIRNSPLHF.

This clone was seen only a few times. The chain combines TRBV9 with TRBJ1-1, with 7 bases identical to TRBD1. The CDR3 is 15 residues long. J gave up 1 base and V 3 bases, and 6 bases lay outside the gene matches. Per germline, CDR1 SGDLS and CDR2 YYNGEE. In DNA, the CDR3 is TGTGCCAGCAGCGCCGGACAGGCTACGAACACTGAAGCTTTCTTT. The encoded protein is CASSAGQATNTEAFF.

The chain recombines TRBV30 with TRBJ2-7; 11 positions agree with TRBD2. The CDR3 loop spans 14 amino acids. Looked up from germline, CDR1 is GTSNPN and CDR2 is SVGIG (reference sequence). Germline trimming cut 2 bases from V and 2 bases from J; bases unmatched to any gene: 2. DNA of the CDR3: TGTGCCTGGAGTCTGACTAGCGGGGCCTACGAGCAGTACTTC. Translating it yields CAWSLTSGAYEQYF. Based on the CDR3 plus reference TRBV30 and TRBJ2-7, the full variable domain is SQTIHQWPATLVQPVGSPLSLECTVEGTSNPNLYWYRQAAGRGLQLLFYSVGIGQISSEVPQNLSASRPQDRQFILSSKKLLLSDSGFYLCAWSLTSGAYEQYFGPGTRLTVT.

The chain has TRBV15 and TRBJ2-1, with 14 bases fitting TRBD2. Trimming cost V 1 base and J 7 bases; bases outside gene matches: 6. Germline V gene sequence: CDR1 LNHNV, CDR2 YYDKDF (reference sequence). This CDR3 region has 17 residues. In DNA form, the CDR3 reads TGTGCCACCAGCAGAGTCTCCGGGACTAGCGGGAGAAATGAGCAGTTCTTC. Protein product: CATSRVSGTSGRNEQFF.

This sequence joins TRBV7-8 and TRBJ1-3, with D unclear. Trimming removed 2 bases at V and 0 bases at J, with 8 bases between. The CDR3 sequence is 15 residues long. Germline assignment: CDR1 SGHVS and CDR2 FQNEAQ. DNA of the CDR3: TGTGCCAGCAGCTTATGGGAGAACTCTGGAAACACCATATATTTT. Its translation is CASSLWENSGNTIYF.

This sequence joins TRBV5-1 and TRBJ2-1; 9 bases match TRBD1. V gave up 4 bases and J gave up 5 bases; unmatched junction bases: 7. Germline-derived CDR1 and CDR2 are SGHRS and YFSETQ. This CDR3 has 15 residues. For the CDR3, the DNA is TGCGCCAGCAGCCCTGGGACAGGGAACCACAATGAGCAGTTCTTC. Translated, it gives CASSPGTGNHNEQFF. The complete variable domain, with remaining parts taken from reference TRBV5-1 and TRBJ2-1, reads KAGVTQTPRYLIKTRGQQVTLSCSPISGHRSVSWYQQTPGQGLQFLFEYFSETQRNKGNFPGRFSGRQFSNSRSEMNVSTLELGDSALYLCASSPGTGNHNEQFFGPGTRLTVL.

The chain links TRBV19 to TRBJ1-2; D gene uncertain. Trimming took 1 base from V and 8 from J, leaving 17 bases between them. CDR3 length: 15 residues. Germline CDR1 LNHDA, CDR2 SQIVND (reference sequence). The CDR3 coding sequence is TGTGCCAGTAGTATAGCTTGGCAAACATCGGGGGGCTACACCTTC. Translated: CASSIAWQTSGGYTF.

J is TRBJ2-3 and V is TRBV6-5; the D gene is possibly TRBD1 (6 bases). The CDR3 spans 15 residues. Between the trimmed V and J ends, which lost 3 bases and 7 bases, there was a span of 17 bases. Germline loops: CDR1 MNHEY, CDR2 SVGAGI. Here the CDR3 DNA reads TGTGCCAGCAGTTATTCTAGCCAGGGGCATTATACGCAGTATTTT. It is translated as CASSYSSQGHYTQYF.

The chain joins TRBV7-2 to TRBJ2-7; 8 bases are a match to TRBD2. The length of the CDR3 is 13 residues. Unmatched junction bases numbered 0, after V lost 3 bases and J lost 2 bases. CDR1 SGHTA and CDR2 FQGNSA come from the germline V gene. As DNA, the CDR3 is TGTGCCAGCAGCTTCGGGGGGGCCTACGAGCAGTACTTC. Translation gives CASSFGGAYEQYF. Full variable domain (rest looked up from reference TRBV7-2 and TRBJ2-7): GAGVSQSPSNKVTEKGKDVELRCDPISGHTALYWYRQSLGQGLEFLIYFQGNSAPDKSGLPSDRFSAERTGGSVSTLTIQRTQQEDSAVYLCASSFGGAYEQYFGPGTRLTVT.

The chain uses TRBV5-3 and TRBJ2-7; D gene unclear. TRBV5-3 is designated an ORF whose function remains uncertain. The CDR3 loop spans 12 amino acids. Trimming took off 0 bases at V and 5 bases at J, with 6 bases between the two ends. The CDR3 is CARSLAGDEQYF. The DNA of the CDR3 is TGTGCCAGAAGCTTGGCGGGTGACGAGCAGTACTTC.